This record covers a single T cell receptor beta chain. The entry originates in a study of identical twins. Germline V gene sequence: CDR1 MDHEN, CDR2 SYDVKM. CDR3 size: 17 residues. The germline V and J ends were trimmed by 6 bases and 4 bases, with 24 bases remaining between them. TCRdb re-called the 5' RACE reads through MiXCR, storing one row per CDR3 protein. The profile shows more than 1.5 million distinct CDR3 sequences, roughly 35% of them singletons. The V gene is TRBV28, the J gene TRBJ2-5, with D possibly being TRBD1 (6 bases). Sequenced material: cord blood. The origin of this receptor is a newborn girl in good health. The CDR3 is CASSYQSRGSSGETQYF. The CDR3 DNA sequence: TGTGCCAGCAGCTATCAATCTAGGGGGTCAAGTGGAGAGACCCAGTACTTC.